A single sample gave rise to the 11 T cell receptor beta chains below, sequenced in a study of shared clonotypes between healthy human individuals. Repertoires were generated with immunoSEQ multiplex PCR, while TCRdb's copy carries only in-frame clones and drops some. The sample shows around 1.1 million clones, roughly 74% of them seen only once. Sequencing was performed on memory CD4+ T cells from PBMCs. Subset: CD45RA-negative fraction. All receptors derive from a young man in good health. Some clones in this sample may be carry-over from other donors' samples.

The rearrangement links TRBV18 to TRBJ2-1, with D perhaps matching TRBD2 (6 bases). From germline, CDR1 is KGHSH and CDR2 LQKENI. Trimming took off 4 bases at V and 1 base at J, with 11 bases between the two ends. This CDR3 contains 15 residues. CDR3 residues: CASSLLAVSYNEQFF. The CDR3 region has the DNA TGTGCCAGCTCACTTTTAGCGGTTTCCTACAATGAGCAGTTCTTC.

This clone was observed a few times. The chain has TRBV25-1 and TRBJ1-4; the match to TRBD1 covers 7 bases. This CDR3 contains 14 residues. V lost 3 bases, J lost 4 bases, and 2 bases stayed unmatched. Germline V CDR1 and CDR2: MGHDK, SYGVNS. The CDR3 reads CASSETGINEKLFF. The CDR3 nucleotides are TGTGCCAGCAGTGAGACAGGGATTAATGAAAAACTGTTTTTT.

With regard to this clone: A read error is possible here, since a much larger clone lies one base away. The chain joins TRBV30 to TRBJ1-1; a weak D match, TRBD1 (6 bases). Germline V gene data show CDR1 as GTSNPN and CDR2 as SVGIG (reference sequence). The CDR3 loop spans 12 amino acids. The CDR3 region is CAWGGGRSEASF. DNA for the CDR3: TGTGCCTGGGGCGGGGGGCGGTCTGAAGCTTCCTTT.

As to this clone: The same CDR3 can be traced to other DNA sequences in this sample. The V and J genes are TRBV5-1 and TRBJ2-7, with 8 bases that match TRBD2. Unmatched junction bases numbered 6, after V lost 4 bases and J lost 3 bases. The CDR3 is 14 residues long. In germline, CDR1 is SGHRS, CDR2 YFSETQ. The CDR3 DNA follows: TGCGCCAGCAGCCTGGGCGGGGGGAGCTACGAGCAGTACTTC. Translation: CASSLGGGSYEQYF.

As DNA, the CDR3 is TGCGCCAGCAGCTTCGAGGGAGCGCAGAAAGTCTACGAGCAGTACTTC. Protein: CASSFEGAQKVYEQYF. The chain is built from TRBV5-1 and TRBJ2-7, with D possibly TRBD2 on 5 matching bases. The CDR3 totals 16 residues. The V end was cut by 2 bases, the J end by 3 bases, with 18 bases between. Looked up from germline, CDR1 is SGHRS and CDR2 is YFSETQ.

This clone was observed a handful of times. At one of its ends the junction is not consistent with the germline gene, which may arise from a read error. In the same sample, other DNA sequences code for this CDR3. The rearrangement joins TRBV5-4 to TRBJ2-7; 7 nucleotides align to TRBD1. CDR1 and CDR2 (germline): SGHNT, YYREEE (reference sequence). CDR3 length: 13 residues. The CDR3 protein is CASSLDRTYEQYF. CDR3 DNA: TGTGCCAGTAGCTTGGACAGGACCTACGAGCAGTACTTC.

The rearrangement links TRBV7-2 to TRBJ1-5, with a tentative D call TRBD1 (5 bases). This CDR3 is 16 amino acids long. With 1 base removed from V and 2 bases from J, the gap between germline ends came to 12 bases. CDR1 and CDR2 from the germline V gene are SGHTA and FQGNSA. CDR3 amino acids: CASSLGRGAGNQPQHF. CDR3 coding DNA: TGTGCCAGCAGCTTAGGTCGGGGCGCGGGCAATCAGCCCCAGCATTTT.

The rearrangement uses TRBV5-6 and TRBJ2-1; D may correspond to TRBD1 or TRBD2 (5 bases each). Between the trimmed V and J ends, which lost 3 bases and 4 bases, there was a span of 14 bases. From germline, CDR1 is SGHDT and CDR2 YYEEEE. The CDR3 totals 15 residues. CDR3 nucleotides: TGTGCCAGCAGCTCGGGACCAACGCTGTACAATGAGCAGTTCTTC. Its translation: CASSSGPTLYNEQFF.

The J gene is TRBJ1-1, the V gene TRBV2, with 9 bases aligning to TRBD1. Trimming cost V 5 bases and J 4 bases; bases outside gene matches: 5. The V gene's germline CDR1 is SNHLY and CDR2 FYNNEI. This CDR3 has 14 amino acids. For the CDR3, the DNA is TGTGCCAGCAGTTCGGAGGGACAGGGCACTGAAGCTTTCTTT. It codes for CASSSEGQGTEAFF. Drawing the rest from reference TRBV2 and TRBJ1-1, the complete variable domain is EPEVTQTPSHQVTQMGQEVILRCVPISNHLYFYWYRQILGQKVEFLVSFYNNEISEKSEIFDDQFSVERPDGSNFTLKIRSTKLEDSAMYFCASSSEGQGTEAFFGQGTRLTVV.

This clone came up many times. Different DNA sequences within this sample yield the same CDR3. The V gene is TRBV2, the J gene TRBJ2-7, with TRBD2 identical over 8 bases. V lost 0 bases, J lost 2 bases, and 3 bases stayed unmatched. The germline V gene encodes CDR1 SNHLY and CDR2 FYNNEI. CDR3 length: 15 residues. As DNA, the CDR3 is TGTGCCAGCAGTGAAGCAAGCGGGGGTACCTACGAGCAGTACTTC. Translating gives CASSEASGGTYEQYF.

This rearrangement joins TRBV5-1 to TRBJ2-7, with 9 bases lining up with TRBD1. This CDR3 has 18 amino acids. Germline assignment: CDR1 SGHRS and CDR2 YFSETQ. The trim removed 4 bases at V and 6 bases at J, leaving 20 bases unmatched. The CDR3 coding sequence is TGCGCCAGCAGCCCCGTCGGGACAGGGCCCTTCGGTGTCATCGAGCAGTACTTC. Protein product: CASSPVGTGPFGVIEQYF.